A single sample is the source of the 2 T cell receptor beta chains below, sequenced in a study of blood T cells in healthy people across ages. A J-beta primer mix and a sample-barcoded 5' primer were used in a second PCR of about 7 to 12 cycles. TCRdb re-called the 5' RACE reads with MiXCR, one entry per CDR3 protein. The sample has fewer than 900,000 distinct CDR3 sequences; around 34% are singletons. The sample was blood. These receptor sequences come from a man between 18 and 29 years old in good health.

This clonotype was seen a few times. The rearrangement links TRBV5-1 to TRBJ1-6; unclear D gene. The CDR3 is made up of 16 amino acids. Germline values: CDR1 SGHRS, CDR2 YFSETQ. V was pared by 0 bases and J by 0 bases, with 7 bases between. The CDR3 region is CASSLDLSSYNSPLHF. The CDR3 region has the DNA TGCGCCAGCAGCTTGGACCTGAGCTCCTATAATTCACCCCTCCACTTT.

The chain links TRBV30 to TRBJ1-1; D is perhaps TRBD1 (6 bases). The CDR3 has 16 residues. Trimming stripped 0 bases from V and 0 bases from J, with 14 bases between. Germline V gene data show CDR1 as GTSNPN and CDR2 as SVGIG (reference sequence). The CDR3 sequence is CAWSVLGAPLNTEAFF. Written as DNA, the CDR3 is TGTGCCTGGAGTGTACTGGGGGCCCCCCTGAACACTGAAGCTTTCTTT.